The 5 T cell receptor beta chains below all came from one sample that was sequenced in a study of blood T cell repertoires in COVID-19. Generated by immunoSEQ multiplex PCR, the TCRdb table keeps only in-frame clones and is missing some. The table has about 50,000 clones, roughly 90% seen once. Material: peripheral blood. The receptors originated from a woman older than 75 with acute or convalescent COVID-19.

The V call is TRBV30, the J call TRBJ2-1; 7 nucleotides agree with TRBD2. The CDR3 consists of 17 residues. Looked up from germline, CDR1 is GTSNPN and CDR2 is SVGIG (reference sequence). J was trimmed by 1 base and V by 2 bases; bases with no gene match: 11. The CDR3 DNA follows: TGTGCCTGGAGTAGGGCGGGAGCCCCGAGTTCCTACAATGAGCAGTTCTTC. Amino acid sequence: CAWSRAGAPSSYNEQFF.

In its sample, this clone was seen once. The CDR3 loop is CASSQETGGPNNEQFF. In DNA, the CDR3 is TGTGCCAGCAGCCAAGAGACGGGAGGGCCCAACAATGAGCAGTTCTTC. The chain links TRBV3-1 (or the pseudogene TRBV3-2) to TRBJ2-1, with TRBD2 identical over 8 bases. V lost 0 bases, J lost 5 bases, and 6 bases stayed unmatched. The germline CDR1 and CDR2 sequences are LGHDT and YNNKEL (reference sequence). The CDR3 runs 16 residues.

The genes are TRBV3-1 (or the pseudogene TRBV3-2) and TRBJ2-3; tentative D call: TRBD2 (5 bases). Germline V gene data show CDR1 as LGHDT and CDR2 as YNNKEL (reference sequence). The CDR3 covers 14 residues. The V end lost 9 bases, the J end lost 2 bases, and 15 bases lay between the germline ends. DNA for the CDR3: TGTGCCAGTGCCCCGGGAACTTACACAGATACGCAGTATTTT. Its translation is CASAPGTYTDTQYF.

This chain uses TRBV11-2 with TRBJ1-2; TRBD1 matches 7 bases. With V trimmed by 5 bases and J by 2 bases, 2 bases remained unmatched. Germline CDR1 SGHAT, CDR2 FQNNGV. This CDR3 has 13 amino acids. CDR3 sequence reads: CASSQGQNYGYTF. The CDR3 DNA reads TGTGCCAGCAGCCAGGGACAGAACTATGGCTACACCTTC.

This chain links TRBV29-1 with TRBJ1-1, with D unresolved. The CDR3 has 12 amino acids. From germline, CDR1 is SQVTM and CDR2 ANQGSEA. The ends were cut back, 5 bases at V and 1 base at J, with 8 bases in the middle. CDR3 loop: CSVKAWNTEAFF. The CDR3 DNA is TGCAGCGTTAAAGCCTGGAACACTGAAGCTTTCTTT.